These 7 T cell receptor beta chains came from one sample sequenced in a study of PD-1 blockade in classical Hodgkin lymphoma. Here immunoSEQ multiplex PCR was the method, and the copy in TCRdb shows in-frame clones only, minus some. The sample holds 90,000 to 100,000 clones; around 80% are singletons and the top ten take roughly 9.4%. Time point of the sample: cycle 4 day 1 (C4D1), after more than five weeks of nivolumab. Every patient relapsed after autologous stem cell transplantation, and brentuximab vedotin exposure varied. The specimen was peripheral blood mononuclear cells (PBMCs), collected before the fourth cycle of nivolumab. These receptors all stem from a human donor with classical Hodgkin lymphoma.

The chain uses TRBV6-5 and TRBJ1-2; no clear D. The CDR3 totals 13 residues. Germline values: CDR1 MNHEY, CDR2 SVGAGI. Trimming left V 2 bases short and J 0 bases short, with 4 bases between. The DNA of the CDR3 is TGTGCCAGCAGTTACAGGTCTAACTATGGCTACACCTTC. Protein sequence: CASSYRSNYGYTF.

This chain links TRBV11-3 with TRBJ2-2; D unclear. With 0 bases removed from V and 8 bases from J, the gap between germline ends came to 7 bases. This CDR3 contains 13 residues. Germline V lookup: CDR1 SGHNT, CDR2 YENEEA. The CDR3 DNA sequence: TGTGCCAGCAGCTTAGATCTCTGGGGGGAGCTGTTTTTT. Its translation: CASSLDLWGELFF.

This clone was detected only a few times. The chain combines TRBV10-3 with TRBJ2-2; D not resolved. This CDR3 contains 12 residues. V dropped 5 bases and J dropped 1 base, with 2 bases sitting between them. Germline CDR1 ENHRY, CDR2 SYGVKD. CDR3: CAISQNTGELFF. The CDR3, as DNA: TGTGCCATCAGTCAGAACACCGGGGAGCTGTTTTTT.

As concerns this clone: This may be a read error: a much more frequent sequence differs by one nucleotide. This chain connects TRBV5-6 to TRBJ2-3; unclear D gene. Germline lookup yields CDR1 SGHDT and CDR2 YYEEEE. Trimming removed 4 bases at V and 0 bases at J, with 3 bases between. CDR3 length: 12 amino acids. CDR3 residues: CASSLSTDTQYF. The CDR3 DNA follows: TGTGCCAGCAGCCTAAGCACAGATACGCAGTATTTT.

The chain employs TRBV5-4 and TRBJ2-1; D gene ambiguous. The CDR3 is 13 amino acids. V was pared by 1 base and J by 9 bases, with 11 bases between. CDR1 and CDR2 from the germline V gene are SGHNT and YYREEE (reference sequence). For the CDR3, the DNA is TGTGCCAGCAGCTTGTCCCTCCAAGGTGAGCAGTTCTTC. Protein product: CASSLSLQGEQFF.

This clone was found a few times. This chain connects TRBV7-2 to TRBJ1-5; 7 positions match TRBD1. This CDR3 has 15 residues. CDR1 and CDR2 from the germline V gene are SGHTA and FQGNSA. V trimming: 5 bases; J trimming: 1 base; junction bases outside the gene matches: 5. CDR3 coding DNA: TGTGCCAGCAGCAAACAGGGGCACAGCAATCAGCCCCAGCATTTT. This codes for CASSKQGHSNQPQHF.

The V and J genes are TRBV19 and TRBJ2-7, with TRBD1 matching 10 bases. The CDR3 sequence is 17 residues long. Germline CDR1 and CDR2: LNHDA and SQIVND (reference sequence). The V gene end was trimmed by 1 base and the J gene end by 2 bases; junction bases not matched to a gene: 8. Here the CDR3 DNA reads TGTGCCAGTAGTATAGTGGGCTGGGACAGGGGACCCTACGAGCAGTACTTC. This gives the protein CASSIVGWDRGPYEQYF.